These T cell receptor beta chains were read from a single sample in a study of cytomegalovirus exposure and HLA in healthy donors. Measured with immunoSEQ multiplex PCR; TCRdb has only the in-frame clones, and not every one. The sample yields 150,000 to 200,000 clones, roughly 13% seen once. The sample was PBMCs. The receptor source for this set is a man over 45 in good health and CMV-seropositive. The CDR3 runs from the conserved cysteine through the conserved F or W. A D gene is named only where the DNA matches it firmly.

j_call d_call v_call cdr3_aa
TRBJ1-3 TRBD1 TRBV29-1 CSVRDRGPGNTIYF
TRBJ2-7 TRBD1 TRBV14 CASSRDRAGEQYF
TRBJ2-5 . TRBV4-3 CASSQGVQGRETQYF
TRBJ1-1 . TRBV5-6 CASSSLGRFTEAFF
TRBJ2-5 TRBD1 TRBV6-1 CASSVSRGQTQYF
TRBJ1-2 . TRBV5-5 CASSSGGGYGYTF
TRBJ2-1 TRBD2 TRBV19 CASSRGLRGDYNEQFF
TRBJ2-2 TRBD1 TRBV28 CASSAGGSTGELFF
TRBJ1-2 . TRBV30 CAWSVGALGIYGYTF
TRBJ2-7 . TRBV10-3 CAISDPRGSHGEQYF
TRBJ2-1 TRBD2 TRBV27 CASSSWTSGANNEQFF
TRBJ2-5 . TRBV5-1 CASSLTSDQETQYF
TRBJ2-5 . TRBV11-2 CASSLGGMGGYQETQYF
TRBJ1-6 . TRBV28 CASSLSVSSYNSPLHF
TRBJ1-2 TRBD1 TRBV7-2 CASSYRTGLNYGYTF
TRBJ2-3 TRBD2 TRBV9 CASSVYTGLGSDTQYF
TRBJ1-2 . TRBV30 CAWTTGYGYTF
TRBJ2-6 . TRBV19 CASSRTGILLGSSVLTF
TRBJ1-6 . TRBV11-2 CASSLDHSPGSSYNSPLHF
TRBJ1-1 . TRBV9 CASSVGPGNTEAFF
TRBJ1-5 TRBD1 TRBV9 CASSRTGGNQPQHF
TRBJ1-5 . TRBV5-1 CASSLDSGSSNQPQHF
TRBJ2-1 . TRBV2 CASSDGPGASYNEQFF
TRBJ2-1 TRBD2 TRBV6-5 CASSSGTSGGYEQFF
TRBJ2-7 TRBD1 TRBV5-1 CASSKTGMYSYEQYF
TRBJ2-3 TRBD2 TRBV30 CAWRPGLAGGADTQYF
TRBJ2-1 . TRBV7-7 CASSPSGTYNEQFF
TRBJ1-5 TRBD1 TRBV28 CASSRLGNRGGRQPQHF
TRBJ1-1 . TRBV27 CASTLGGMNTEAFF
TRBJ1-6 . TRBV9 CASSSLAGSPLHF
TRBJ1-5 TRBD1 TRBV6-6 CASTGGQGAGQPQHF
TRBJ2-5 . TRBV6-5 CASSYSGGQETQYF